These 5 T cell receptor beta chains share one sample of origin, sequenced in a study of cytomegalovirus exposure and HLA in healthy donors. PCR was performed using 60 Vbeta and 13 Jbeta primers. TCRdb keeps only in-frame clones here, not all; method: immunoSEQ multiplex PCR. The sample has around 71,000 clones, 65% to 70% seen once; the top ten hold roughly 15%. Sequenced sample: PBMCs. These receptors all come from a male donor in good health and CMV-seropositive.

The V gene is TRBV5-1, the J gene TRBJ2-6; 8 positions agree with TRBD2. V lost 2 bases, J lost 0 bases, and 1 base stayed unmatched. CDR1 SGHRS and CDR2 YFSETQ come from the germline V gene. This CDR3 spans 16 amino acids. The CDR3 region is CASSLGTSSGANVLTF. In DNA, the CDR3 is TGCGCCAGCAGCTTAGGGACTAGCTCTGGGGCCAACGTCCTGACTTTC.

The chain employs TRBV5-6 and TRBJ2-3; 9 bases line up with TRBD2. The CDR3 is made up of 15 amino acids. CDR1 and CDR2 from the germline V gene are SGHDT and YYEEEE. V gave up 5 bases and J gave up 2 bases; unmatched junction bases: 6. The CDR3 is CASSRLADTTDTQYF. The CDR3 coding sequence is TGTGCCAGCAGTCGACTAGCGGATACCACAGATACGCAGTATTTT.

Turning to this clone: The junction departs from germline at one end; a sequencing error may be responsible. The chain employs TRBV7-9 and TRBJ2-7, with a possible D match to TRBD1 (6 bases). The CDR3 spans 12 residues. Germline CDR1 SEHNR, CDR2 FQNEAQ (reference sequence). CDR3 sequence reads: CSSSYRVNEQYF. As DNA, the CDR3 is TGTTCCAGCAGCTACAGGGTAAACGAGCAGTACTTC.

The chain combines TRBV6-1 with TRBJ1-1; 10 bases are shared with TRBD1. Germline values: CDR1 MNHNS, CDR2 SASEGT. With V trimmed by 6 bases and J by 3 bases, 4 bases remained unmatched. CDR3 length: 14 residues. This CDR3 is CASREGQGYTEAFF. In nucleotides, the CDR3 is TGTGCCAGCAGAGAGGGACAGGGGTACACTGAAGCTTTCTTT.

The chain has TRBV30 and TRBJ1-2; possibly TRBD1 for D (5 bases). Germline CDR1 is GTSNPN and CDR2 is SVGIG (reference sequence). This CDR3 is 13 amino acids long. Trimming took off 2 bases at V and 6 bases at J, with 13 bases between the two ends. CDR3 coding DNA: TGTGCCTGGAGTTCCGGGACTGATAATGGCTACACCTTC. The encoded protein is CAWSSGTDNGYTF.